The rows below give T cell receptor beta chains drawn from one sample of a study of graft-versus-host responses after intestinal transplantation. No antigen has been identified for these receptors. Libraries were prepared by immunoSEQ multiplex PCR; TCRdb keeps only in-frame clonotypes and omits some of them. The table lists some 140,000 clones, roughly nine tenths of them singletons. The sample in question was unstimulated CD4+ T cells sorted from spleen or lymph node cells, obtained before intestinal transplant. These TCRs come from a human donor who received an intestinal transplant. The CDR3 runs from the conserved cysteine through the conserved F or W. A D gene is named only where the DNA matches it firmly. The size of a clone is reported for some rows only, either as once, few or many, or as a class for expanded clones.

cdr3_length,d_call,clone_size,j_call,v_call,cdr3_aa,cdr3_nt
13,TRBD1,.,TRBJ1-2,TRBV30,CAWGRGTGDGYTF,TGTGCCTGGGGGCGGGGGACAGGGGATGGCTACACCTTC
13,.,.,TRBJ2-3,TRBV11-3,CASSSRGWDTQYF,TGTGCCAGCAGCTCAAGGGGGTGGGATACGCAGTATTTT
16,.,.,TRBJ1-3,TRBV4-1,CASSQESSIFRNTIYF,TGCGCCAGCAGCCAAGAATCGTCAATATTTCGGAACACCATATATTTT
15,TRBD1,.,TRBJ2-7,TRBV15,CATSSSPGQGYEQYF,TGTGCCACCAGCAGCTCACCGGGACAGGGGTACGAGCAGTACTTC
15,.,.,TRBJ1-4,TRBV5-1,CASSMGPPLNEKLFF,TGCGCCAGCAGCATGGGACCGCCCCTTAATGAAAAACTGTTTTTT
12,.,.,TRBJ1-2,TRBV27,CASSFQGYGYTF,TGTGCCAGCAGTTTCCAGGGTTATGGCTACACCTTC
14,.,.,TRBJ2-1,TRBV7-3,CASSLRGDSNEQFF,TGTGCCAGCAGCTTAAGAGGGGATTCCAATGAGCAGTTCTTC
15,.,.,TRBJ1-5,TRBV6-5,CASSYNPGRNQPQHF,TGTGCCAGCAGTTACAATCCAGGGAGAAATCAGCCCCAGCATTTT
15,.,once,TRBJ1-6,TRBV6-5,CASAHRAQRNSPLHF,TGTGCCAGCGCCCACAGGGCCCAGAGGAATTCACCCCTCCACTTT
14,TRBD1,.,TRBJ1-1,TRBV2,CASSPTGVYGEAFF,TGTGCCAGCAGTCCTACAGGGGTGTACGGTGAAGCTTTCTTT
12,.,.,TRBJ2-1,TRBV18,CASSADRNEQFF,TGTGCCAGCTCAGCGGACAGAAATGAGCAGTTCTTC
12,.,few,TRBJ2-3,TRBV18,CASSQSTDTQYF,TGTGCCAGCTCGCAAAGCACAGATACGCAGTATTTT
15,TRBD1,.,TRBJ1-4,TRBV30,CAWSPRDRSIGKLFF,TGTGCCTGGAGTCCGAGGGACAGAAGTATTGGAAAACTGTTTTTT
13,.,.,TRBJ2-1,TRBV30,CAWSVRNVNEQFF,TGTGCCTGGAGTGTACGAAACGTAAATGAGCAGTTCTTC
14,.,.,TRBJ1-2,TRBV6-1,CASSEFPTGYGYTF,TGTGCCAGCAGTGAATTCCCAACAGGGTATGGCTACACCTTC
15,.,.,TRBJ2-3,TRBV4-1,CASSQGAGGTDTQYF,TGCGCCAGCAGCCAAGGGGCAGGGGGGACAGATACGCAGTATTTT
12,.,.,TRBJ2-7,TRBV11-3,CASSLVDNEQYF,TGTGCCAGCAGCTTAGTTGATAACGAGCAGTACTTC
15,TRBD1,.,TRBJ2-5,TRBV2,CASRGQGIRVETQYF,TGTGCCAGCAGGGGACAGGGCATTCGGGTGGAGACCCAGTACTTC
16,TRBD2,.,TRBJ2-1,TRBV7-7,CASSLGGGRDYNEQFF,TGTGCCAGCAGCTTAGGCGGGGGGCGGGACTACAATGAGCAGTTCTTC
12,TRBD1,.,TRBJ1-2,TRBV29-1,CSVGGQVDGYTF,TGCAGCGTTGGGGGACAGGTCGATGGCTACACCTTC
17,.,.,TRBJ2-5,TRBV11-2,CASSLDVLWGDQETQYF,TGTGCCAGCAGCTTAGATGTTCTATGGGGGGACCAAGAGACCCAGTACTTC
14,TRBD1,.,TRBJ2-7,TRBV9,CASSVGTGIYEQYF,TGTGCCAGCAGCGTCGGGACAGGGATCTACGAGCAGTACTTC
14,.,.,TRBJ2-1,TRBV4-1,CASSQEARPNFPFF,TGCGCCAGCAGCCAAGAGGCACGACCGAACTTTCCGTTCTTC
14,.,few,TRBJ1-3,TRBV6-1,CASSEMVAGNTIYF,TGTGCCAGCAGTGAAATGGTTGCTGGAAACACCATATATTTT
11,.,.,TRBJ2-5,TRBV18,CASSPRETQYF,TGTGCCAGCTCACCCAGGGAGACCCAGTACTTC
14,.,.,TRBJ2-5,TRBV27,CASSLQGFQETQYF,TGTGCCAGCAGTTTACAGGGTTTCCAAGAGACCCAGTACTTC
12,.,.,TRBJ2-7,TRBV18,CASSPRSNEQYF,TGTGCCAGCTCACCCCGTAGCAACGAGCAGTACTTC
11,.,.,TRBJ2-7,TRBV7-9,CASSFAHEQYF,TGTGCCAGCAGCTTTGCCCACGAGCAGTACTTC
16,.,.,TRBJ2-1,TRBV27,CASSSWQAAKGNEQFF,TGTGCCAGCAGTTCGTGGCAGGCAGCCAAGGGGAATGAGCAGTTCTTC
15,.,.,TRBJ2-2,TRBV27,CASSLGAWNTGELFF,TGTGCCAGCAGTTTAGGGGCATGGAACACCGGGGAGCTGTTTTTT
15,.,.,TRBJ1-1,TRBV19,CASSSGTYLNTEAFF,TGTGCCAGTAGTAGTGGGACTTATTTGAACACTGAAGCTTTCTTT
13,.,.,TRBJ2-7,TRBV2,CASSAQLFYEQYF,TGTGCCAGCAGTGCTCAGCTATTCTACGAGCAGTACTTC
12,.,.,TRBJ1-2,TRBV19,CASSILSRGYTF,TGTGCCAGTAGTATCCTTTCAAGAGGCTACACCTTC
14,.,.,TRBJ2-7,TRBV18,CASSPTSTSYEQYF,TGTGCCAGCTCACCGACGAGTACCTCCTACGAGCAGTACTTC
15,TRBD1,once,TRBJ2-7,TRBV10-3,CAISDGTGTSYEQYF,TGTGCCATCAGTGACGGGACAGGGACCTCCTACGAGCAGTACTTC
17,.,.,TRBJ2-6,TRBV4-2,CASSQESLGAGANVLTF,TGTGCCAGCAGCCAAGAAAGTTTGGGGGCTGGGGCCAACGTCCTGACTTTC
13,TRBD1,.,TRBJ2-2,TRBV7-7,CASSLDRAGELFF,TGTGCCAGCAGCTTGGACAGGGCCGGGGAGCTGTTTTTT
15,.,.,TRBJ2-1,TRBV4-2,CASSLRRRAGDEQFF,TGTGCCAGCAGCCTTCGGAGGCGGGCTGGCGATGAGCAGTTCTTC
12,.,.,TRBJ2-3,TRBV10-3,CAIGGSTDTQYF,TGTGCCATCGGGGGGAGTACAGATACGCAGTATTTT
13,.,.,TRBJ2-7,TRBV6-4,CASSARIGGEQYF,TGTGCCAGCAGTGCCCGGATAGGGGGCGAGCAGTACTTC
17,.,.,TRBJ1-3,TRBV7-9,CASSLNPGQNSGNTIYF,TGTGCCAGCAGCTTAAACCCGGGACAAAACTCTGGAAACACCATATATTTT
13,.,.,TRBJ2-1,TRBV2,CASSADSYNEQFF,TGTGCCAGCAGTGCGGACTCTTACAATGAGCAGTTCTTC
21,.,.,TRBJ2-7,TRBV21-1,CASSPPPTSGGVTRMTYEQYF,TGTGCCAGCAGCCCCCCCCCAACTAGCGGGGGAGTGACCCGTATGACCTACGAGCAGTACTTC
13,.,.,TRBJ1-2,TRBV13,CASSSNSFYGYTF,TGTGCCAGCAGCTCGAACTCTTTCTATGGCTACACCTTC
15,.,.,TRBJ2-1,TRBV6-5,CASSYDRAQGNEQFF,TGTGCCAGCAGTTACGATAGGGCCCAGGGGAATGAGCAGTTCTTC
16,.,.,TRBJ1-1,TRBV5-6,CASSFLLSYMNTEAFF,TGTGCCAGCAGCTTCTTACTCTCATACATGAACACTGAAGCTTTCTTT
15,.,few,TRBJ2-7,TRBV21-1,CASSNADRATYEQYF,TGTGCCAGCAGCAATGCCGACAGGGCCACCTACGAGCAGTACTTC
17,.,.,TRBJ2-2,TRBV5-6,CASSSQTGTPNTGELFF,TGTGCCAGCAGCTCCCAAACCGGGACACCGAACACCGGGGAGCTGTTTTTT